The clone carrying this T cell receptor (beta chain) appeared a few times. Its matching antigen is unknown. The authors' processing: Because ImmunoSEQ provided only junction sequences with no quality scores, the filtering differed. Only in-frame clones appear in the TCRdb table, and some are missing; sequencing was by immunoSEQ multiplex PCR. V, J and clone size were drawn from that table, and D and trimming were deduced from the DNA. The sample has some 980,000 clones; roughly 72% are singletons. The V and J ends lost 4 bases and 4 bases, in that order; junction bases with no gene match: 6. Germline V gene lookup returns CDR1 SGHNT and CDR2 YYREEE (reference sequence). There are 16 residues in the CDR3. The data belong to a study of shared clonotypes between healthy human individuals. General observations from the study: Sampling was confined to blood; repertoires within tissues likely differ.

There were no recent acute infections or vaccinations among the donors, who were healthy HIV-negative adults. Negatively enriched CD4+ T cells were divided by CD45RA into naive and memory. This rearrangement joins TRBV5-4 to TRBJ2-3, with 13 bases that match TRBD2. Sequencing used memory CD4+ T cells sorted from blood. Documented subset: CD45RA-negative fraction. The receptor was derived from a man between 18 and 29 years old in good health. CDR3 protein: CASSTTSGGVADTQYF. The CDR3, as DNA: TGTGCCAGCAGCACCACTAGCGGGGGGGTCGCAGATACGCAGTATTTT.